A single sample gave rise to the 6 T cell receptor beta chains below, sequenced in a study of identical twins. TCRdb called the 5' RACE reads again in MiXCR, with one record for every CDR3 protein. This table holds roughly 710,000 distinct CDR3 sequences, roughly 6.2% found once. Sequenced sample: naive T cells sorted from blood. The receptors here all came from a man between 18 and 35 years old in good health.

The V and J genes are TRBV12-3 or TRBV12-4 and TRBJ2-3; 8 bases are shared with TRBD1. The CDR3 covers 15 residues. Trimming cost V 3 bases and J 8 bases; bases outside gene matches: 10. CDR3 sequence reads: CASSLPRQGMSTQYF. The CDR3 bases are TGTGCCAGCAGTTTGCCCAGACAGGGGATGAGTACGCAGTATTTT.

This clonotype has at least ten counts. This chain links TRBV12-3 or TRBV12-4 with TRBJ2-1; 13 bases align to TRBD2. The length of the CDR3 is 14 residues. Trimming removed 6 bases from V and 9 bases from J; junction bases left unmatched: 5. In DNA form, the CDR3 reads TGTGCCAGCAGCAGGACTAGCGGGAGTGCTGAGCAGTTCTTC. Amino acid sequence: CASSRTSGSAEQFF.

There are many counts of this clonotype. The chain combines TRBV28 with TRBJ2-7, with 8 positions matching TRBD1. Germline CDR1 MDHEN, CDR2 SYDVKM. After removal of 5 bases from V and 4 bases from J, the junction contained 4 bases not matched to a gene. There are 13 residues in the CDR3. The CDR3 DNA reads TGTGCCAGCAGTGCCACAGGGGGGTACGAGCAGTACTTC. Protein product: CASSATGGYEQYF.

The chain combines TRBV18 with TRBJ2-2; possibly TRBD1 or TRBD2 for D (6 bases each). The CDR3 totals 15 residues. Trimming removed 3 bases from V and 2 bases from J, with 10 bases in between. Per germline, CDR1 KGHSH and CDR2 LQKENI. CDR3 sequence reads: CASSPRDTNTGELFF. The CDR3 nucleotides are TGTGCCAGCTCACCGCGGGACACCAACACCGGGGAGCTGTTTTTT.

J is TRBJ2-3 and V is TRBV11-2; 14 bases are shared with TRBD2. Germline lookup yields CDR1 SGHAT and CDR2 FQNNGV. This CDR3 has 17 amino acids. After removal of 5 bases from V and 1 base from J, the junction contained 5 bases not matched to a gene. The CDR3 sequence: CASSPRLAGGGTDTQYF. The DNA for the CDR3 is TGTGCCAGCAGCCCTCGACTAGCGGGAGGGGGCACAGATACGCAGTATTTT.

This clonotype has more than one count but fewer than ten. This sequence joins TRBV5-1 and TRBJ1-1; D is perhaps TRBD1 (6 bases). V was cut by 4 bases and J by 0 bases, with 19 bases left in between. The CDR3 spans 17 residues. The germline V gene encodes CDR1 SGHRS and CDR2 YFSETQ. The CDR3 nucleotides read TGCGCCAGCAGCCGGAATTTGGCAGGGGTAATGAACACTGAAGCTTTCTTT. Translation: CASSRNLAGVMNTEAFF.